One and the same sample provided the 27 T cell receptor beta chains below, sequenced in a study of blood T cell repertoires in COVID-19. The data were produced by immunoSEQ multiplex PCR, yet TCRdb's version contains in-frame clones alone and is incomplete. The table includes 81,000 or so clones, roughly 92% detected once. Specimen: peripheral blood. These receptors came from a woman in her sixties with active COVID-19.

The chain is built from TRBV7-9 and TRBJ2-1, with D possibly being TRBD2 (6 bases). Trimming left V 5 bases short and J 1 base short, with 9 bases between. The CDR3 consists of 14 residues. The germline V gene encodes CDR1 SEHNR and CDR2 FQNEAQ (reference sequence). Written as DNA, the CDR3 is TGTGCCAGCAGCGGGAGGTGGTCCTACAATGAGCAGTTCTTC. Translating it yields CASSGRWSYNEQFF.

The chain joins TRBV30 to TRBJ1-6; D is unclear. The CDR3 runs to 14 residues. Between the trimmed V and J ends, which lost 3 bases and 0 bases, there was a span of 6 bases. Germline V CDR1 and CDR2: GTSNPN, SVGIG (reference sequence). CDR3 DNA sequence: TGTGCCTGGAGGGGAGGCTCCTATAATTCACCCCTCCACTTT. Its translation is CAWRGGSYNSPLHF.

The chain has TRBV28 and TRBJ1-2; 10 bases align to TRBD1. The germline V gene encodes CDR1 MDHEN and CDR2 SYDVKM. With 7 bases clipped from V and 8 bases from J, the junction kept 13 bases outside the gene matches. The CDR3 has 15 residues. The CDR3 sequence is CASNFRDRGISGYTF. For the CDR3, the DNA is TGTGCCAGCAATTTCCGGGACAGGGGAATCTCCGGCTACACCTTC.

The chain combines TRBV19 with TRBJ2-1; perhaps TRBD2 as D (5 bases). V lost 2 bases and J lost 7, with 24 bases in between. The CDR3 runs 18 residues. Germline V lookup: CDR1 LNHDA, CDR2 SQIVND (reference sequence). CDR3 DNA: TGTGCCAGTAGTATATCGGGTTTTGGGCGGGCGGGTCATAATGAGCAGTTCTTC. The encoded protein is CASSISGFGRAGHNEQFF.

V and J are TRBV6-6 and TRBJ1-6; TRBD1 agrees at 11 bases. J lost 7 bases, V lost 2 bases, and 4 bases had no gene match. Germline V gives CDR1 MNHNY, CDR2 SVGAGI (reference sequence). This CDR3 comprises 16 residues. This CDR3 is CASSYGQGADNSPLHF. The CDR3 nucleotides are TGTGCCAGCAGTTACGGACAGGGGGCCGACAATTCACCCCTCCACTTT.

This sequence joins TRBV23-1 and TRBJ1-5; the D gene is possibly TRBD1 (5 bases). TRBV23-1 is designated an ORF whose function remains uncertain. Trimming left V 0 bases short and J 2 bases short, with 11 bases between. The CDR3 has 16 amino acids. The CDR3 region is CASSQSGPRGNQPQHF. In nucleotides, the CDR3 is TGCGCCAGCAGTCAATCGGGGCCTCGGGGCAATCAGCCCCAGCATTTT.

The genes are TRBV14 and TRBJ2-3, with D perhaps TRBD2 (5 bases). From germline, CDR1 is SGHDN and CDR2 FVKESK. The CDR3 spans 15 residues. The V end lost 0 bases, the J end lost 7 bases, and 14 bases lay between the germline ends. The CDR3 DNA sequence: TGTGCCAGCAGCCAAGAATTCTTTCCCGGGAATACGCAGTATTTT. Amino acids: CASSQEFFPGNTQYF.

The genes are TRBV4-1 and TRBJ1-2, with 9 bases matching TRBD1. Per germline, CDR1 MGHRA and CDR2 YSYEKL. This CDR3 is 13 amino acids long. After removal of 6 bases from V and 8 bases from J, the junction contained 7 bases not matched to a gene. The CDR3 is CASSLQGAQGYTF. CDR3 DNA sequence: TGCGCCAGCAGTCTACAGGGGGCGCAGGGCTACACCTTC.

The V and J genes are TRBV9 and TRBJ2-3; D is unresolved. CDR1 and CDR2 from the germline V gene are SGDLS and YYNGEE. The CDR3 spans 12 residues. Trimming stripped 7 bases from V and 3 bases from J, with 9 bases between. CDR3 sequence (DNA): TGTGCCAGCGTACCACTTACAGATACGCAGTATTTT. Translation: CASVPLTDTQYF.

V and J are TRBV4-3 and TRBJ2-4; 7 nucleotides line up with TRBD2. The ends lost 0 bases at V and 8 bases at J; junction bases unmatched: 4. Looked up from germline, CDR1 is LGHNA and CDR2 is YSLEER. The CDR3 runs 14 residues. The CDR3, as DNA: TGCGCCAGCAGCCAAGACGGGGGGTTGGACATTCAGTACTTC. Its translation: CASSQDGGLDIQYF.

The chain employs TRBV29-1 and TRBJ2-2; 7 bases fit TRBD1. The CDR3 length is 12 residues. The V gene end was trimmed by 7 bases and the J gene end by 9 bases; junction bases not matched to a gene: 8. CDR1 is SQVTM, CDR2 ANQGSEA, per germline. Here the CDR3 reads CSAIDRERELFF. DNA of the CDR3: TGCAGCGCGATAGACAGGGAGAGGGAGCTGTTTTTT.

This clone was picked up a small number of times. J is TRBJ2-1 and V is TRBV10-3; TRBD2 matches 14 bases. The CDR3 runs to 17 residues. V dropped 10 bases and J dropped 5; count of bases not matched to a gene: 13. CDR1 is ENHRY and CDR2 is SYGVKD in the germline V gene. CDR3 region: CATKGLAGAGNNNEQFF. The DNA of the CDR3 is TGTGCCACCAAGGGACTAGCGGGAGCGGGAAACAACAATGAGCAGTTCTTC.

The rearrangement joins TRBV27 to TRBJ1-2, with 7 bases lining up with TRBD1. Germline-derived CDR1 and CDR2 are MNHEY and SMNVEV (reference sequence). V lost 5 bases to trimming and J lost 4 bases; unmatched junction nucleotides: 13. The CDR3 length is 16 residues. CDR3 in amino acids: CASSIRYTTGSYGYTF. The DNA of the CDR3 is TGTGCCAGCAGTATACGATACACGACAGGGTCCTATGGCTACACCTTC.

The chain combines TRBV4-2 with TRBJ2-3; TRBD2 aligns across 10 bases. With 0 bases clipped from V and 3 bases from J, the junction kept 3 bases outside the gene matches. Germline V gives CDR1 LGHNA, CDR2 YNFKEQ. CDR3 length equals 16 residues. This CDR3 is CASSQEASGRTDTQYF. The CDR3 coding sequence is TGTGCCAGCAGCCAAGAGGCTAGCGGGAGAACAGATACGCAGTATTTT.

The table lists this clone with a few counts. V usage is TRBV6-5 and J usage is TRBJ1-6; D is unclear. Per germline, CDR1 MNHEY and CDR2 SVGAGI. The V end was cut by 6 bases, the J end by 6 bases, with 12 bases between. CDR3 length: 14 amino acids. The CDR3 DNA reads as TGTGCCAGCAGGGAGGGATCGGGTAATTCACCCCTCCACTTT. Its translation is CASREGSGNSPLHF.

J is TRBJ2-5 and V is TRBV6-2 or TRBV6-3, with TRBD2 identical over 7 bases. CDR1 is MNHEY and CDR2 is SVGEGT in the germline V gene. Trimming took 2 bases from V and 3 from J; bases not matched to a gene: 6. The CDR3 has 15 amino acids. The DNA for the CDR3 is TGTGCCAGCAGTTACGAAGGACTAGGGGAAGAGACCCAGTACTTC. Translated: CASSYEGLGEETQYF.

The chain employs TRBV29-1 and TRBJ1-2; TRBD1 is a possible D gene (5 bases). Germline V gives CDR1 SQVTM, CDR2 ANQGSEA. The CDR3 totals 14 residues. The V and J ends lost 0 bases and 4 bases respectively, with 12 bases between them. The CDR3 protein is CSVEERGLGYGYTF. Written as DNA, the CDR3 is TGCAGCGTTGAAGAAAGGGGTCTCGGCTATGGCTACACCTTC. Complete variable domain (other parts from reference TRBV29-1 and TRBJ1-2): SAVISQKPSRDICQRGTSLTIQCQVDSQVTMMFWYRQQPGQSLTLIATANQGSEATYESGFVIDKFPISRPNLTFSTLTVSNMSPEDSSIYLCSVEERGLGYGYTFGSGTRLTVV.

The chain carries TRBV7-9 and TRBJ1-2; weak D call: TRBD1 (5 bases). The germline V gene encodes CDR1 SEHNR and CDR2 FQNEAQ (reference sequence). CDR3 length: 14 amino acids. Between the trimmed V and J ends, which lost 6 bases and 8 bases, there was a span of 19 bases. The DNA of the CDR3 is TGTGCCAGCAGTCGCCCCCCAGGGTGGCCGGGCTACACCTTC. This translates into CASSRPPGWPGYTF.

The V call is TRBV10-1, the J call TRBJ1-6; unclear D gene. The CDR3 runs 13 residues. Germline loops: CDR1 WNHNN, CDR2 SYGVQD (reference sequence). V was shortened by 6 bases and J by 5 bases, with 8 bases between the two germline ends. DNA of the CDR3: TGCGCCAGCAGAGACAACAATAATTCACCCCTCCACTTT. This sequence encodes CASRDNNNSPLHF.

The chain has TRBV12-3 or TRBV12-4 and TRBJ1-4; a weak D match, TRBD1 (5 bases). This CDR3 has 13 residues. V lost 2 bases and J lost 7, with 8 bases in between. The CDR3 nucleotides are TGTGCCAGCAGTTTACAGGGAGGTGAAAAACTGTTTTTT. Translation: CASSLQGGEKLFF.

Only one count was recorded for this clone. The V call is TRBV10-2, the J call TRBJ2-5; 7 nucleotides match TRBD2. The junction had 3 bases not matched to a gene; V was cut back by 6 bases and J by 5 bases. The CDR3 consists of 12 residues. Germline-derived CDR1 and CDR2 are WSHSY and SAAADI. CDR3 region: CASSAGVETQYF. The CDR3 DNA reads TGCGCCAGCAGCGCGGGGGTTGAGACCCAGTACTTC.

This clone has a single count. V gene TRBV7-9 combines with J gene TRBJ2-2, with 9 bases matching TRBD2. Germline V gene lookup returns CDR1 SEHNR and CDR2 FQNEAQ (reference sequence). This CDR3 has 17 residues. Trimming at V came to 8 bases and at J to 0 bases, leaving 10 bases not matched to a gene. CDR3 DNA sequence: TGTGCCAGCCGGCCCCCCTTAGCGGGAGCGAACACCGGGGAGCTGTTTTTT. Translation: CASRPPLAGANTGELFF.

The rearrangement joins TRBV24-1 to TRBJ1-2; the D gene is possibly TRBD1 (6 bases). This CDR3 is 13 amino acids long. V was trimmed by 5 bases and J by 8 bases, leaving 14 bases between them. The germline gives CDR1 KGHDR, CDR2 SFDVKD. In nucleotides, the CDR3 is TGTGCCACCAGTGCCCCGGGACATTTAGGCTACACCTTC. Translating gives CATSAPGHLGYTF.

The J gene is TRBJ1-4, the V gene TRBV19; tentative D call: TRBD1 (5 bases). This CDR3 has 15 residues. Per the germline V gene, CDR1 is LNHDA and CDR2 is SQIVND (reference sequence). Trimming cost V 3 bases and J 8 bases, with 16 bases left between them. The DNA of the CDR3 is TGTGCCAGTAGTATGGGGGGAGGGAAGTACGAAAAACTGTTTTTT. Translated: CASSMGGGKYEKLFF.

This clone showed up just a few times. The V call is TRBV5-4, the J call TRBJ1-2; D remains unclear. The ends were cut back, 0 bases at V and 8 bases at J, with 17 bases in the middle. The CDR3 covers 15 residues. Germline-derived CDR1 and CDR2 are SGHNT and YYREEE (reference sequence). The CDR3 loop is CASSLAGRPAGGYTF. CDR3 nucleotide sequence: TGTGCCAGCAGCTTGGCTGGGAGGCCTGCTGGAGGCTACACCTTC.

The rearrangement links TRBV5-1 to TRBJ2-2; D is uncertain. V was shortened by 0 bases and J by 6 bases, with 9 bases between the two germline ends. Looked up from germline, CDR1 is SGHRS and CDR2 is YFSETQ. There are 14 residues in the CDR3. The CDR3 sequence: CASSLGSLAGELFF. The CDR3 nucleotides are TGCGCCAGCAGCTTGGGGAGTTTAGCCGGGGAGCTGTTTTTT.

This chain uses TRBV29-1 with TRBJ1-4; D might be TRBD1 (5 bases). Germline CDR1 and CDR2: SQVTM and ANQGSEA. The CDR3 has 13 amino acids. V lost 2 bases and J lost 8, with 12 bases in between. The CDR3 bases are TGCAGCGTTGAAAGCCAGGGTAGGGAAAAACTGTTTTTT. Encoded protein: CSVESQGREKLFF.